The next 9 T cell receptor beta chains were all read from a single sample in a study of blood T cells in healthy people across ages. Together with a sample-barcoded 5' primer, a J-beta primer mix was included in a second PCR lasting about 6 to 12 cycles. A single record per CDR3 protein comes from TCRdb applying MiXCR to the 5' RACE reads. The sample lists about 730,000 distinct CDR3 sequences; around 40% were seen once. The sample comprised blood. Source of these receptors: a woman aged 60-75 years in good health.

This clonotype has just a few counts. The chain is built from TRBV29-1 and TRBJ1-3; D call uncertain. There are 15 residues in the CDR3. V was pared by 4 bases and J by 0 bases, with 13 bases between. Germline CDR1 is SQVTM and CDR2 is ANQGSEA. In DNA, the CDR3 is TGCAGCGTTGGATTCCTTACGAGCTCTGGAAACACCATATATTTT. This codes for CSVGFLTSSGNTIYF.

Many counts were recorded for this clonotype. The chain has TRBV29-1 and TRBJ2-7, with D unresolved. The CDR3 totals 14 residues. Per the germline V gene, CDR1 is SQVTM and CDR2 is ANQGSEA. Between the trimmed V and J ends, which lost 4 bases and 0 bases, there was a span of 13 bases. CDR3 in amino acids: CSVGYSQSSYEQYF. CDR3 sequence (DNA): TGCAGCGTTGGTTACAGTCAGAGCTCCTACGAGCAGTACTTC.

The chain employs TRBV12-3 or TRBV12-4 and TRBJ1-5, with D possibly being TRBD1 (5 bases). The CDR3 is 14 residues long. Deletions cut 5 bases from V and 5 bases from J, with 13 bases between. The CDR3 DNA sequence: TGTGCCAGCAGTCCGGGGGGTATTCATCAGCCCCAGCATTTT. Amino acid sequence: CASSPGGIHQPQHF.

Comment on this clonotype: A much larger clone lies a single base off, so this may be a read error. This chain connects TRBV20-1 to TRBJ2-5; 9 bases match TRBD2. Germline lookup yields CDR1 DFQATT and CDR2 SNEGSKA (reference sequence). The CDR3 consists of 15 residues. With 6 bases clipped from V and 3 bases from J, the junction kept 11 bases outside the gene matches. Here the CDR3 DNA reads TGCAGTGCCTCGGGACGAGCGGGAGGAAAAGAGACCCAGTACTTC. This gives the protein CSASGRAGGKETQYF.

Comment on this clonotype: At one end the junction does not follow the germline gene, possibly because of a read error. The genes are TRBV9 and TRBJ2-5, with 10 bases identical to TRBD2. This CDR3 is 18 amino acids long. The germline gives CDR1 SGDLS, CDR2 YYNGEE. This CDR3 reads CASSVGRRLAGEGETQSF. CDR3 in DNA: TGTGCCAGCAGCGTAGGAAGGAGGCTAGCGGGAGAGGGGGAGACCCAGTCCTTC.

Only one count was recorded for this clonotype. The V gene is TRBV9, the J gene TRBJ2-1; 11 nucleotides line up with TRBD2. The DNA end is a closer match to TRBJ2-7, so the J assignment may be wrong. Looked up from germline, CDR1 is SGDLS and CDR2 is YYNGEE. The CDR3 sequence is 15 residues long. CDR3 loop: CASGRGTSGYNEQYF. CDR3 DNA: TGTGCCAGCGGCAGGGGGACTAGCGGATACAATGAGCAGTACTTC.

This rearrangement joins TRBV6-2 or TRBV6-3 to TRBJ1-1; D not resolved. Germline loops: CDR1 MNHEY, CDR2 SVGEGT. This CDR3 is 13 amino acids long. The V end was cut by 2 bases, the J end by 1 base, with 5 bases between. The CDR3 is CASSYERNTEAFF. DNA of the CDR3: TGTGCCAGCAGTTACGAGCGGAACACTGAAGCTTTCTTT.

This chain connects TRBV7-2 to TRBJ2-1, with D possibly being TRBD1 or TRBD2 (6 bases each). The length of the CDR3 is 17 residues. Germline CDR1 reads SGHTA; CDR2 reads FQGNSA. The V gene lost 6 bases and the J gene lost 9 bases, with 27 bases spanning the gap. This CDR3 is CASRPKHGGASEGEQFF. In nucleotides, the CDR3 is TGTGCCAGCAGACCCAAACACGGGGGCGCGAGTGAGGGTGAGCAGTTCTTC.

A few counts support this clonotype. This chain joins TRBV7-8 and TRBJ2-7; D is undetermined. With 5 bases removed from V and 1 base from J, the gap between germline ends came to 12 bases. Per the germline V gene, CDR1 is SGHVS and CDR2 is FQNEAQ. CDR3 length: 14 residues. The DNA of the CDR3 is TGTGCCAGCAGCCAGAGGACGGATTCCTACGAGCAGTACTTC. This codes for CASSQRTDSYEQYF.